This T cell receptor (beta chain) was captured by sequencing in a study of T cell responses to AZD1222 COVID-19 vaccine. Trimming took off 3 bases at V and 4 bases at J, with 15 bases between the two ends. The CDR3 sequence is 16 residues long. From germline, CDR1 is LNHNV and CDR2 YYDKDF (reference sequence). Measured with immunoSEQ multiplex PCR; TCRdb has only the in-frame clones, and not every one. Here the sample spans almost 70,000 clones, about four fifths being singletons. Study results and limitations: Baseline testing showed seropositivity in only a handful of AZD1222 recipients. Distributed over spike, vaccine-associated CD4 TCRs predominated at 160-218 and 743-854. Donors, mostly white British, included more females; clonal diversity was possibly underestimated.

On this clone itself: As yet, its antigen is unknown.

The sequencing used peripheral blood, collected 28 days after the second AZD1222 dose. The gene calls are TRBV15 and TRBJ1-4; unclear D gene. The receptor comes from an adult who received the AZD1222 COVID-19 vaccine. The CDR3 DNA sequence: TGTGCCACCAGCAGCGATACGGGGATTTATAATGAAAAACTGTTTTTT. Amino acid sequence: CATSSDTGIYNEKLFF.